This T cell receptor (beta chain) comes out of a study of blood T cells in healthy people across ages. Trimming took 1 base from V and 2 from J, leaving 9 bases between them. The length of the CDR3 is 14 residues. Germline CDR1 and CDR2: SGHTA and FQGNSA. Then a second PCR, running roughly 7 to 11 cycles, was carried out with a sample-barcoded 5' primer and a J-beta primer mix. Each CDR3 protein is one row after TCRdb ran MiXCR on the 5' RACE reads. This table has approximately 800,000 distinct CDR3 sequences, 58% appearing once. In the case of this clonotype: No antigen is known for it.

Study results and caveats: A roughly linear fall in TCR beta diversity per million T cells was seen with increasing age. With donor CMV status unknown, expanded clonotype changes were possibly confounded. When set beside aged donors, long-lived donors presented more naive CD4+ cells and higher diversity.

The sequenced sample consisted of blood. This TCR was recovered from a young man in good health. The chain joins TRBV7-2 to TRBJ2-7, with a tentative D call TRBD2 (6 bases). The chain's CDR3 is CTSSLEGGTYEQYF. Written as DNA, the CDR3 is TGTACCAGCAGCTTAGAGGGAGGCACCTACGAGCAGTACTTC.